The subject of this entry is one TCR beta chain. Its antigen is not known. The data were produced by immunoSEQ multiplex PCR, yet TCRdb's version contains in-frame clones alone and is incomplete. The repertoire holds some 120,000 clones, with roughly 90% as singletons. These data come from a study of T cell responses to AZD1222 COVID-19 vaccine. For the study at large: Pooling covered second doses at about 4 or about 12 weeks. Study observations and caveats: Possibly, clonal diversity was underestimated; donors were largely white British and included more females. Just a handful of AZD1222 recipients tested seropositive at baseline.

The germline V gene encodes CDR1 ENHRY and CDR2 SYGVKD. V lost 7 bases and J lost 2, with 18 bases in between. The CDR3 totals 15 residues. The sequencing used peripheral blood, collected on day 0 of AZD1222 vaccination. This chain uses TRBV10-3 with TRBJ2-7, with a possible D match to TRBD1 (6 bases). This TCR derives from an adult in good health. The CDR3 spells CAIMAQGVGTYEQYF. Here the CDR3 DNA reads TGTGCCATCATGGCACAGGGCGTGGGTACCTACGAGCAGTACTTC.